These 32 T cell receptor beta chains originate from one sample sequenced in a study of T cells in Graves' hyperthyroidism and ophthalmopathy. Amplification yielded TCR beta CDR3 regions, with RNA transcripts as the source. An initial round of RT-PCR targeting the TCR CDR3 relied on the HTBI primer set. Via MiXCR, TCRdb re-called the multiplex PCR reads, giving one row per CDR3 protein. The table includes approximately 530,000 distinct CDR3 sequences, 15% to 20% detected once. The material sequenced was blood. These receptors all come from a man in his forties with Graves' ophthalmopathy.

Only a few counts were recorded for this clonotype. The chain uses TRBV5-1 and TRBJ1-4; tentatively, D is TRBD1 (5 bases). The CDR3 is 12 amino acids. The germline gives CDR1 SGHRS, CDR2 YFSETQ. Trimming took 3 bases from V and 8 from J, leaving 8 bases between them. The chain's CDR3 is CASSSQGEKLFF. In nucleotides, the CDR3 is TGCGCCAGCAGCTCCCAGGGAGAAAAACTGTTTTTT.

This clonotype has more than one count but fewer than ten. This rearrangement joins TRBV5-6 to TRBJ2-1; the match to TRBD2 covers 10 bases. The trim removed 0 bases at V and 5 bases at J, leaving 2 bases unmatched. CDR1 and CDR2 (germline): SGHDT, YYEEEE. The CDR3 loop spans 15 amino acids. CDR3 residues: CASSLGLAGHNEQFF. Here the CDR3 DNA reads TGTGCCAGCAGCTTGGGACTAGCGGGCCACAATGAGCAGTTCTTC.

This clonotype was counted at least ten times. The CDR3, as DNA: TGTGCCAGCAGCCAAACGGGGACCATTCAGGGCCAAGAGACCCAGTACTTC. Protein product: CASSQTGTIQGQETQYF. The chain recombines TRBV3-1 with TRBJ2-5; either TRBD1 or TRBD2 may supply D (5 bases each). CDR3 length: 17 residues. The germline V and J ends were trimmed by 2 bases and 1 base, with 17 bases remaining between them. The germline V gene encodes CDR1 LGHDT and CDR2 YNNKEL (reference sequence).

The chain recombines TRBV5-6 with TRBJ2-4, with D tentatively TRBD2 (6 bases). Trimming took off 0 bases at V and 8 bases at J, with 12 bases between the two ends. Per germline, CDR1 SGHDT and CDR2 YYEEEE. The CDR3 has 14 residues. CDR3 in amino acids: CASSLGATGDIQYF. Here the CDR3 DNA reads TGTGCCAGCAGCTTGGGGGCCACGGGAGACATTCAGTACTTC. Supplemented by reference TRBV5-6 and TRBJ2-4, the full variable domain reads DAGVTQSPTHLIKTRGQQVTLRCSPKSGHDTVSWYQQALGQGPQFIFQYYEEEERQRGNFPDRFSGHQFPNYSSELNVNALLLGDSALYLCASSLGATGDIQYFGAGTRLSVL.

This clonotype was recorded many times. The V gene is TRBV30, the J gene TRBJ1-2; 8 positions agree with TRBD1. Germline trimming cut 3 bases from V and 0 bases from J; bases unmatched to any gene: 3. Per the germline V gene, CDR1 is GTSNPN and CDR2 is SVGIG (reference sequence). The CDR3 length is 14 residues. The CDR3 here is CAWSRDRTNYGYTF. The CDR3 coding sequence is TGTGCCTGGAGCCGGGACAGGACTAACTATGGCTACACCTTC.

This clonotype was detected many times. The chain joins TRBV30 to TRBJ1-2; no firm D call. Trimming took off 2 bases at V and 4 bases at J, with 11 bases between the two ends. The CDR3 spans 13 residues. Germline V lookup: CDR1 GTSNPN, CDR2 SVGIG (reference sequence). CDR3 bases: TGTGCCTGGAGTACGGACGGCCGCTATGGCTACACCTTC. Translating gives CAWSTDGRYGYTF.

The chain couples TRBV7-2 to TRBJ1-1; D gene unclear. The CDR3 contains 15 residues. The germline gives CDR1 SGHTA, CDR2 FQGNSA. The V end lost 4 bases, the J end lost 0 bases, and 12 bases lay between the germline ends. In DNA form, the CDR3 reads TGTGCCAGCAGCTCTTTTCCGCTGATGAACACTGAAGCTTTCTTT. Residues: CASSSFPLMNTEAFF.

The chain couples TRBV20-1 to TRBJ2-3, with 11 nucleotides matching TRBD2. The CDR3 covers 14 residues. With V trimmed by 5 bases and J by 4 bases, 5 bases remained unmatched. Germline CDR1 is DFQATT and CDR2 is SNEGSKA (reference sequence). DNA for the CDR3: TGCAGTGCTCCCGGGACTAGCGGAGCAGATACGCAGTATTTT. It yields the protein CSAPGTSGADTQYF.

J is TRBJ2-7 and V is TRBV20-1; D tentatively reads TRBD1 or TRBD2 (5 bases each). The CDR3 consists of 12 residues. Trimming took off 3 bases at V and 5 bases at J, with 11 bases between the two ends. Germline V gene data show CDR1 as DFQATT and CDR2 as SNEGSKA (reference sequence). The CDR3 region has the DNA TGCAGTGCTAGTATTCAGGGAGACGAGCAGTACTTC. Its protein is CSASIQGDEQYF.

This clonotype was seen just once. The gene calls are TRBV20-1 and TRBJ1-5; a possible D gene is TRBD1 (6 bases). CDR3 length: 13 residues. V lost 5 bases and J 2 bases, leaving 10 bases between the germline ends. CDR1 is DFQATT and CDR2 is SNEGSKA in the germline V gene (reference sequence). Written as DNA, the CDR3 is TGCAGTGCTTCCCGACAGGGCAATCAGCCCCAGCATTTT. The encoded protein is CSASRQGNQPQHF.

The chain combines TRBV12-3 or TRBV12-4 with TRBJ2-5; TRBD1 matches 9 bases. With V trimmed by 5 bases and J by 2 bases, 3 bases remained unmatched. The CDR3 sequence is 14 residues long. The CDR3 loop reads CASSGDRDQETQYF. For the CDR3, the DNA is TGTGCCAGCAGTGGGGACAGGGATCAAGAGACCCAGTACTTC.

V gene TRBV4-1 combines with J gene TRBJ2-1, with TRBD2 matching 8 bases. V was clipped by 1 base and J by 6 bases; unmatched bases: 8. This CDR3 has 16 amino acids. In germline, CDR1 is MGHRA, CDR2 YSYEKL. In nucleotides, the CDR3 is TGCGCCAGCAGCCAAGTGCCCGGGACTAGTCTCAATGAGCAGTTCTTC. Translated, it gives CASSQVPGTSLNEQFF.

V usage is TRBV6-1 and J usage is TRBJ1-5; weak D call: TRBD1 (6 bases). Germline V gene lookup returns CDR1 MNHNS and CDR2 SASEGT. This CDR3 contains 16 residues. Trimming cost V 6 bases and J 4 bases, with 19 bases left between them. In DNA, the CDR3 is TGTGCCAGCAGCTTAGGGTCAGGGGCGAATAATCAGCCCCAGCATTTT. As protein: CASSLGSGANNQPQHF.

V usage is TRBV6-1 and J usage is TRBJ1-1, with no clear D. The CDR3 contains 13 residues. Germline CDR1 MNHNS, CDR2 SASEGT. Trimming removed 2 bases from V and 6 bases from J, with 10 bases in between. CDR3 nucleotide sequence: TGTGCCAGCAGTGAAACTTACCGATCTGAAGCTTTCTTT. Its translation is CASSETYRSEAFF.

The table lists this clonotype with many counts. This rearrangement joins TRBV12-3 or TRBV12-4 to TRBJ2-3, with TRBD2 identical over 15 bases. The CDR3 has 17 residues. The V and J ends lost 6 bases and 1 base, in that order; junction bases with no gene match: 5. In DNA form, the CDR3 reads TGTGCCAGCAGGGCGGGACTAGCGGGAGGAGGCACAGATACGCAGTATTTT. This codes for CASRAGLAGGGTDTQYF.

This clonotype has only a few counts. The junction does not match germline at one end; this may be a read error. The chain links TRBV13 to TRBJ2-3, with D possibly being TRBD2 (5 bases). The length of the CDR3 is 15 residues. Germline V lookup: CDR1 PRHDT, CDR2 FYEKMQ (reference sequence). CDR3 protein: CASSLGRDRGDTQYF. CDR3 nucleotide sequence: TGTGCCAGCAGTTTAGGTCGGGATCGAGGGGATACGCAGTATTTT.

This clonotype was recorded many times. The gene calls are TRBV5-1 and TRBJ1-3, with D possibly being TRBD1 (5 bases). Germline V lookup: CDR1 SGHRS, CDR2 YFSETQ. V was shortened by 0 bases and J by 4 bases, with 11 bases between the two germline ends. CDR3 size: 15 residues. CDR3 in amino acids: CASSLGSGLGNTIYF. The CDR3 DNA follows: TGCGCCAGCAGCTTGGGATCAGGGCTCGGAAACACCATATATTTT.

V and J are TRBV6-1 and TRBJ1-6, with TRBD1 matching over 8 bases. V lost 7 bases to trimming and J lost 8 bases; unmatched junction nucleotides: 7. Germline V CDR1 and CDR2: MNHNS, SASEGT. The CDR3 is 14 residues long. The CDR3 region has the DNA TGTGCCAGCACCGTGGACAGGGTACATTCACCCCTCCACTTT. Its protein is CASTVDRVHSPLHF.

The chain is built from TRBV18 and TRBJ2-5; D might be TRBD1 (5 bases). CDR3 length: 15 amino acids. V lost 3 bases and J 6 bases, leaving 17 bases between the germline ends. Per germline, CDR1 KGHSH and CDR2 LQKENI. The CDR3 DNA reads TGTGCCAGCTCACCGGTAGGCAGGGATCAACAGACCCAGTACTTC. This sequence encodes CASSPVGRDQQTQYF.

This clonotype was counted a few times. The chain employs TRBV5-1 and TRBJ1-1; unclear D gene. Trimming removed 1 base at V and 4 bases at J, with 11 bases between. CDR1 SGHRS and CDR2 YFSETQ come from the germline V gene. The CDR3 consists of 14 residues. The CDR3 nucleotides are TGCGCCAGCAGCTTGCAGGTCCAAGGCACTGAAGCTTTCTTT. Its translation is CASSLQVQGTEAFF.

The chain recombines TRBV6-2 or TRBV6-3 with TRBJ2-7; 9 bases are shared with TRBD1. The CDR3 is 17 residues long. Germline CDR1 is MNHEY and CDR2 is SVGEGT. V shed 0 bases, J shed 6 bases, and the junction held 12 bases outside the gene matches. CDR3 region: CASSYSIRTGEIGEQYF. The DNA of the CDR3 is TGTGCCAGCAGTTACTCGATCCGGACAGGGGAAATTGGCGAGCAGTACTTC.

At least ten counts were recorded for this clonotype. The rearrangement links TRBV27 to TRBJ2-6; 9 nucleotides agree with TRBD1. CDR3 length: 18 residues. CDR1 is MNHEY, CDR2 SMNVEV, per germline (reference sequence). V lost 7 bases, J lost 2 bases, and 12 bases stayed unmatched. CDR3 nucleotides: TGTGCCAGCACCAAACAGGGGGCATGGCAGCCTGGGGCCAACGTCCTGACTTTC. The encoded protein is CASTKQGAWQPGANVLTF. Full variable domain (rest looked up from reference TRBV27 and TRBJ2-6): EAQVTQNPRYLITVTGKKLTVTCSQNMNHEYMSWYRQDPGLGLRQIYYSMNVEVTDKGDVPEGYKVSRKEKRNFPLILESPSPNQTSLYFCASTKQGAWQPGANVLTFGAGSRLTVL.

This clonotype was detected ten times or more. The chain links TRBV2 to TRBJ2-3; D may be TRBD1 (6 bases). The V gene lost 6 bases and the J gene lost 2 bases, with 15 bases spanning the gap. The CDR3 extends over 15 amino acids. Germline V CDR1 and CDR2: SNHLY, FYNNEI. Here the CDR3 DNA reads TGTGCCAGCAGGGCCCAGGGGTTCTCCACAGATACGCAGTATTTT. Translated, it gives CASRAQGFSTDTQYF.

This clonotype was seen only a few times. DNA for the CDR3: TGTGCCATCAGTGGGTCAGGCAATCAGCCCCAGCATTTT. As protein: CAISGSGNQPQHF. The V gene is TRBV10-3, the J gene TRBJ1-5, with no clear D. Trimming cost V 4 bases and J 2 bases, with 6 bases left between them. Germline CDR1 reads ENHRY; CDR2 reads SYGVKD. The CDR3 extends over 13 amino acids.

A few counts support this clonotype. The rearrangement joins TRBV3-1 to TRBJ1-1, with TRBD1 matching over 9 bases. Germline CDR1 reads LGHDT; CDR2 reads YNNKEL (reference sequence). J lost 7 bases, V lost 4 bases, and 4 bases had no gene match. The CDR3 runs to 13 residues. For the CDR3, the DNA is TGTGCCAGCAGCCCTCGACAGGGGGGTGAAGCTTTCTTT. This sequence encodes CASSPRQGGEAFF.

This clonotype was observed at least ten times. The chain is built from TRBV11-2 and TRBJ2-2, with TRBD2 identical over 10 bases. The CDR3 has 15 residues. With 5 bases clipped from V and 5 bases from J, the junction kept 5 bases outside the gene matches. Germline lookup yields CDR1 SGHAT and CDR2 FQNNGV. CDR3: CASSPAGGGTGELFF. The CDR3 coding sequence is TGTGCCAGCAGCCCAGCGGGAGGGGGGACCGGGGAGCTGTTTTTT.

For this clonotype: A single base separates this from a much larger clone, so it may be a read error. The V gene is TRBV2, the J gene TRBJ2-7; tentative D call: TRBD2 (5 bases). Trimming pared 6 bases from V and 2 bases from J, leaving 23 bases between. This CDR3 has 17 amino acids. Per germline, CDR1 SNHLY and CDR2 FYNNEI. The CDR3 sequence: CASRYSREQLEAYEQYF. CDR3 in DNA: TGTGCCAGCAGGTATTCCCGGGAACAACTCGAGGCCTACGAGCAGTACTTC.

This clonotype was detected many times. The gene calls are TRBV6-5 and TRBJ2-7; D uncertain. The CDR3 totals 15 residues. Trimming cost V 4 bases and J 0 bases, with 13 bases left between them. The germline V gene encodes CDR1 MNHEY and CDR2 SVGAGI. The CDR3 DNA reads as TGTGCCAGCAGTTCTCGACTCTTTAGCTCCTACGAGCAGTACTTC. Its protein is CASSSRLFSSYEQYF.

V is TRBV29-1 and J is TRBJ1-1, with D tentatively TRBD1 (6 bases). Germline V gene data show CDR1 as SQVTM and CDR2 as ANQGSEA. The length of the CDR3 is 13 residues. Trimming took off 5 bases at V and 1 base at J, with 11 bases between the two ends. CDR3 residues: CSVKDSRNTEAFF. The CDR3 nucleotides read TGCAGCGTTAAGGACAGTAGGAACACTGAAGCTTTCTTT.

This clonotype came up a few times. The V and J genes are TRBV2 and TRBJ1-2; TRBD1 is a possible D gene (6 bases). CDR1 and CDR2 from the germline V gene are SNHLY and FYNNEI. This CDR3 has 12 amino acids. Trimming stripped 5 bases from V and 6 bases from J, with 10 bases between. The CDR3 loop is CASSFNRDGYTF. The CDR3 nucleotides read TGTGCCAGCAGTTTTAACAGGGATGGCTACACCTTC. Based on the CDR3 plus reference TRBV2 and TRBJ1-2, the full variable domain is EPEVTQTPSHQVTQMGQEVILRCVPISNHLYFYWYRQILGQKVEFLVSFYNNEISEKSEIFDDQFSVERPDGSNFTLKIRSTKLEDSAMYFCASSFNRDGYTFGSGTRLTVV.

In regard to this clonotype: At one boundary the junction diverges from the germline segment, which might be a read error. This chain links TRBV5-1 with TRBJ2-5, with D hard to call. The CDR3 length is 11 residues. The germline CDR1 and CDR2 sequences are SGHRS and YFSETQ. As DNA, the CDR3 is TGCGCCAGCAGCTGGGGTGAGACCCCGTACTTC. Translation gives CASSWGETPYF.

This clonotype showed up just a few times. V and J are TRBV11-2 and TRBJ1-1, with D possibly matching TRBD1 (6 bases). Deletions cut 8 bases from V and 1 base from J, with 17 bases between. The germline V gene has CDR1 SGHAT and CDR2 FQNNGV. The CDR3 spans 15 residues. DNA for the CDR3: TGTGCCAGCGAGGGGGGGAGTAGTGCGAACACTGAAGCTTTCTTT. This encodes CASEGGSSANTEAFF.